Shown below are 8 T cell receptor beta chains from a single sample sequenced in a study of Graves' ophthalmopathy and Graves' hyperthyroidism. CDR3 regions of TCR beta were amplified from RNA transcripts. Investigators did first-round RT-PCR with HTBI primers, then second-round multiplex PCR. TCRdb redid the calling of the multiplex PCR reads with MiXCR, one entry per CDR3 protein. The sample includes about half a million distinct CDR3 sequences, approximately 15% of them seen just once. Sequenced material: blood. The receptors originated from a woman in her twenties or thirties with Graves' ophthalmopathy.

This clonotype has a count of ten or more. The chain uses TRBV28 and TRBJ2-7; tentative D call: TRBD1 (6 bases). The germline CDR1 and CDR2 sequences are MDHEN and SYDVKM. The CDR3 loop spans 12 amino acids. V was trimmed by 10 bases and J by 3 bases, leaving 13 bases between them. This CDR3 reads CATQGEVYEQYF. The DNA of the CDR3 is TGTGCCACACAGGGTGAGGTCTACGAGCAGTACTTC. Drawing the rest from reference TRBV28 and TRBJ2-7, the complete variable domain is DVKVTQSSRYLVKRTGEKVFLECVQDMDHENMFWYRQDPGLGLRLIYFSYDVKMKEKGDIPEGYSVSREKKERFSLILESASTNQTSMYLCATQGEVYEQYFGPGTRLTVT.

The chain has TRBV20-1 and TRBJ2-7; no clear D. Trimming cost V 4 bases and J 0 bases, with 16 bases left between them. The CDR3 runs 15 residues. Germline assignment: CDR1 DFQATT and CDR2 SNEGSKA (reference sequence). In DNA, the CDR3 is TGCAGTGCTATAGCCCCTCCACTTGCCTCCTACGAGCAGTACTTC. Translating it yields CSAIAPPLASYEQYF.

This clonotype came up many times. The chain couples TRBV6-2 or TRBV6-3 to TRBJ2-2, with 7 bases identical to TRBD2. The CDR3 is made up of 16 amino acids. CDR1 and CDR2 (germline): MNHEY, SVGEGT. Unmatched junction bases numbered 12, after V lost 7 bases and J lost 4 bases. The CDR3 DNA follows: TGTGCCAGCATCCATCAGGGAGGGTTGATCACCGGGGAGCTGTTTTTT. Its translation is CASIHQGGLITGELFF.

This clonotype was detected many times. The chain links TRBV6-1 to TRBJ1-1, with D possibly matching TRBD1 (6 bases). Germline lookup yields CDR1 MNHNS and CDR2 SASEGT. The CDR3 totals 14 residues. The V end was cut by 4 bases, the J end by 4 bases, with 13 bases between. This chain's CDR3 is CASSADRTRTEAFF. The CDR3, as DNA: TGTGCCAGCAGTGCTGACAGGACACGCACTGAAGCTTTCTTT.

This clonotype was counted many times. CDR3 region: CASTIGGRAVPEAFF. Here the CDR3 DNA reads TGTGCCAGTACAATTGGAGGGCGCGCGGTGCCTGAAGCTTTCTTT. The gene calls are TRBV12-3 or TRBV12-4 and TRBJ1-1; D remains unclear. Trimming took 9 bases from V and 6 from J, leaving 23 bases between them. The CDR3 contains 15 residues.

This clonotype was seen more than once but under ten times. The chain carries TRBV6-1 and TRBJ2-7; 9 positions agree with TRBD1. CDR3 length equals 15 residues. The germline CDR1 and CDR2 sequences are MNHNS and SASEGT. V lost 7 bases and J lost 4; bases outside the gene matches: 11. CDR3: CASNPWTGDHYEQYF. DNA for the CDR3: TGTGCCAGCAACCCCTGGACAGGGGACCATTACGAGCAGTACTTC.

At least ten counts were recorded for this clonotype. This chain connects TRBV19 to TRBJ2-2, with TRBD2 matching over 8 bases. The length of the CDR3 is 15 residues. V shed 3 bases and J 5 bases; nucleotides not matched to a gene: 5. Germline CDR1 and CDR2: LNHDA and SQIVND (reference sequence). The CDR3 protein is CASSIIAGRTGELFF. The CDR3 DNA follows: TGTGCCAGTAGTATTATAGCGGGAAGGACCGGGGAGCTGTTTTTT.

This clonotype came up many times. J is TRBJ2-2 and V is TRBV12-3 or TRBV12-4; D possibly matches TRBD1 or TRBD2 (5 bases each). CDR3 length: 15 residues. With 6 bases removed from V and 0 bases from J, the gap between germline ends came to 11 bases. DNA for the CDR3: TGTGCCAGCAGCGGGACCTACACGAACACCGGGGAGCTGTTTTTT. Its protein product is CASSGTYTNTGELFF.